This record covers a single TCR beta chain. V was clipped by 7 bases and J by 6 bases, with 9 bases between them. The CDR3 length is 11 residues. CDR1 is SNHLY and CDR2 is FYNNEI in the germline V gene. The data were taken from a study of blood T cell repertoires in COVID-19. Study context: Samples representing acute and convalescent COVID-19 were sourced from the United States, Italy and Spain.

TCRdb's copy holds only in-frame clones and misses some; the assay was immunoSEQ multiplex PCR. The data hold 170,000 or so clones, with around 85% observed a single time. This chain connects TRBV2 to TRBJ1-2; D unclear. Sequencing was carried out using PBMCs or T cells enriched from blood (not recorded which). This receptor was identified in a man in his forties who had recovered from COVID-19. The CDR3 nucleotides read TGTGCCAGCACGGTGGAGAATGGCTACACCTTC. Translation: CASTVENGYTF.